Presented here are 3 T cell receptor beta chains from one specimen sequenced in a study of control samples from healthy donors and cancer patients. TCRdb's copy holds only in-frame clones and misses some; the assay was immunoSEQ multiplex PCR. The top ten hold more than 6.5% of the sample, which has approximately 130,000 clones, 80% to 90% seen once. Sample: blood. These receptors all stem from a man aged 40-50 years in good health.

This CDR3 is CATSDRRDGNEQFF. The CDR3 coding sequence is TGTGCCACCAGTGATCGTCGGGACGGCAATGAGCAGTTCTTC. The rearrangement uses TRBV24-1 and TRBJ2-1; tentatively, D is TRBD1 or TRBD2 (5 bases each). The length of the CDR3 is 14 residues. With 3 bases removed from V and 6 bases from J, the gap between germline ends came to 11 bases. CDR1 KGHDR and CDR2 SFDVKD come from the germline V gene.

The chain joins TRBV18 to TRBJ2-7; TRBD1 matches 10 bases. Germline values: CDR1 KGHSH, CDR2 LQKENI. CDR3 size: 16 residues. After removal of 1 base from V and 1 base from J, the junction contained 4 bases not matched to a gene. The CDR3 here is CASSPQGQGTSYEQYF. The CDR3 nucleotides read TGTGCCAGCTCACCACAGGGACAGGGGACGTCCTACGAGCAGTACTTC.

The V and J genes are TRBV29-1 and TRBJ2-3; D is unresolved. The germline V and J ends were trimmed by 7 bases and 4 bases, with 15 bases remaining between them. The CDR3 loop spans 13 amino acids. Germline CDR1 and CDR2: SQVTM and ANQGSEA. CDR3 DNA: TGCAGCGGGAACAACAGAAACTCAGATACGCAGTATTTT. Translation: CSGNNRNSDTQYF.